This T cell receptor (beta chain) derives from a study of shared clonotypes between healthy human individuals. About the research overall: Every donor yielded three CD4 naive, three CD4 memory, two CD8 naive and one CD8 memory plate.

Study outcomes and limitations: Naive subsets, compared against memory subsets, generally had larger estimated richness values. Shared across a handful of donors were about 4.6% of the naive CD4 clonotypes.

Naive CD8 cells, CD45RO-negative and positively selected for CCR7, excluded terminally differentiated effector memory CD45RA+ cells. CDR1 is LGHNA, CDR2 YSLEER, per germline. The CDR3 runs 15 residues. V lost 1 base, J lost 4 bases, and 12 bases lay in between. Note on this clone: No antigen is known for it.

Sequencing was performed with immunoSEQ multiplex PCR; in TCRdb, only in-frame clones are kept and a portion is missing. The sample gives some 2,100,000 clones, about 92% of which show up once; under 2% is in the top ten. The chain links TRBV4-3 to TRBJ2-3; D might be TRBD2 (6 bases). The sequenced sample consisted of naive CD8+ T cells from PBMCs. The source is a man younger than 35 in good health. Some clones in this sample may be carry-over from other donors' samples. DNA of the CDR3: TGCGCCAGCAGCCAAGTGGAGGGCCTCGCAGATACGCAGTATTTT. Its translation: CASSQVEGLADTQYF.